This note documents a single TCR beta chain sequence. These data are taken from a study of cytomegalovirus exposure and HLA in healthy donors. A multiplex PCR was run with 60 Vbeta primers and 13 Jbeta primers. Method: immunoSEQ multiplex PCR; TCRdb's copy keeps in-frame clones and lacks some. Among 150,000 to 200,000 clones listed, just over 70% were seen once. This CDR3 contains 14 residues. The V end lost 6 bases, the J end lost 5 bases, and 15 bases lay between the germline ends. Germline assignment: CDR1 SGHNT and CDR2 YYREEE (reference sequence). The sequence was collected from a man aged 18 to 29 in good health and CMV-seropositive. The sequenced sample was PBMCs. The chain links TRBV5-4 to TRBJ2-1; TRBD1 is a possible D gene (6 bases). The CDR3, as DNA: TGTGCCAGCACCTCAACAGGGATCGACAATGAGCAGTTCTTC. It specifies CASTSTGIDNEQFF.